The 13 T cell receptor beta chains listed next were all sequenced from one sample in a study of beta chain features in type 1 diabetes. Regarding the study as a whole: Within each of all four CD4+ subsets, Type 1 diabetes patients had TCRB CDR3s that were moderately but significantly shorter.

Reverse transcription of all isolated RNA meant that expressed TCRB transcripts were sequenced. Measured with immunoSEQ multiplex PCR; TCRdb has only the in-frame clones, and not every one. Of roughly 340,000 clones listed, about 14% are singletons. These TCRs' antigens remain unknown. The sequencing sample was made of naive CD4+ T cells from blood. The receptors derive from a woman aged 18 to 35 with type 1 diabetes.

The chain links TRBV7-2 to TRBJ2-7, with 8 bases identical to TRBD2. Germline V lookup: CDR1 SGHTA, CDR2 FQGNSA. Trimming at V came to 6 bases and at J to 3 bases, leaving 19 bases not matched to a gene. This CDR3 is built from 18 residues. Here the CDR3 reads CASSGGSSGSLSRYEQYF. CDR3 nucleotide sequence: TGTGCCAGCAGTGGTGGGTCAAGCGGGAGTCTCTCTCGCTACGAGCAGTACTTC. Full variable domain (missing parts from reference TRBV7-2 and TRBJ2-7): GAGVSQSPSNKVTEKGKDVELRCDPISGHTALYWYRQSLGQGLEFLIYFQGNSAPDKSGLPSDRFSAERTGGSVSTLTIQRTQQEDSAVYLCASSGGSSGSLSRYEQYFGPGTRLTVT.

This clone was detected only a few times. The chain has TRBV9 and TRBJ2-3; no reliable D call. The V and J ends lost 2 bases and 0 bases respectively, with 7 bases between them. This CDR3 region has 14 residues. Germline assignment: CDR1 SGDLS and CDR2 YYNGEE. CDR3 DNA: TGTGCCAGCAGCGTGCGGCTAAGCACAGATACGCAGTATTTT. Translated, it gives CASSVRLSTDTQYF.

This clone was seen only a few times. The J gene is TRBJ1-1, the V gene TRBV19; no definite D call. V shed 5 bases and J shed 3 bases, with 10 bases lying between them. Germline CDR1 is LNHDA and CDR2 is SQIVND (reference sequence). The CDR3 has 13 residues. CDR3 coding DNA: TGTGCCAGTAGTGGAGGGCGGGACACTGAAGCTTTCTTT. It codes for CASSGGRDTEAFF.

This clone was counted a few times. The chain joins TRBV4-1 to TRBJ1-2; a weak D match, TRBD1 (5 bases). Trimming took off 0 bases at V and 8 bases at J, with 16 bases between the two ends. Germline values: CDR1 MGHRA, CDR2 YSYEKL. This CDR3 has 15 residues. The CDR3 spells CASSQDRGISYGYTF. The DNA of the CDR3 is TGCGCCAGCAGCCAAGATCGGGGGATTAGCTACGGCTACACCTTC.

The chain recombines TRBV2 with TRBJ2-1; the match to TRBD2 covers 10 bases. The CDR3 covers 15 residues. Trimming removed 2 bases from V and 7 bases from J; junction bases left unmatched: 5. Looked up from germline, CDR1 is SNHLY and CDR2 is FYNNEI. CDR3 amino acids: CASSEISGRLNEQFF. Here the CDR3 DNA reads TGTGCCAGCAGTGAAATTAGCGGGAGGTTGAATGAGCAGTTCTTC.

The chain joins TRBV30 to TRBJ2-6, with D perhaps TRBD1 (6 bases). Germline values: CDR1 GTSNPN, CDR2 SVGIG (reference sequence). Trimming stripped 0 bases from V and 1 base from J, with 13 bases between. CDR3 length: 17 residues. The CDR3 DNA follows: TGTGCCTGGAGTGTCCGGCAGGGGATATCTGGGGCCAACGTCCTGACTTTC. This gives the protein CAWSVRQGISGANVLTF.

This clone has only a few counts. V and J are TRBV19 and TRBJ1-2; 9 bases align to TRBD1. Looked up from germline, CDR1 is LNHDA and CDR2 is SQIVND (reference sequence). The V segment lost 3 bases and the J segment 8 bases; nucleotides outside the gene matches: 4. The CDR3 loop spans 13 amino acids. The chain's CDR3 is CASSMGQGRGYTF. The CDR3 region has the DNA TGTGCCAGTAGTATGGGACAGGGCAGAGGCTACACCTTC. Supplemented by reference TRBV19 and TRBJ1-2, the full variable domain reads DGGITQSPKYLFRKEGQNVTLSCEQNLNHDAMYWYRQDPGQGLRLIYYSQIVNDFQKGDIAEGYSVSREKKESFPLTVTSAQKNPTAFYLCASSMGQGRGYTFGSGTRLTVV.

This clone was counted only a few times. This chain links TRBV2 with TRBJ1-4; 9 bases align to TRBD1. The V segment lost 8 bases and the J segment 10 bases; nucleotides outside the gene matches: 8. CDR1 SNHLY and CDR2 FYNNEI come from the germline V gene. The CDR3 totals 13 residues. The CDR3 is CASAGTGMPKLFF. Here the CDR3 DNA reads TGTGCCAGCGCCGGGACAGGGATGCCAAAACTGTTTTTT. Together with reference TRBV2 and TRBJ1-4, the CDR3 gives the full variable domain: EPEVTQTPSHQVTQMGQEVILRCVPISNHLYFYWYRQILGQKVEFLVSFYNNEISEKSEIFDDQFSVERPDGSNFTLKIRSTKLEDSAMYFCASAGTGMPKLFFGSGTQLSVL.

The rearrangement uses TRBV4-2 and TRBJ1-1, with unresolved D. The CDR3 extends over 13 amino acids. The ends were cut back, 4 bases at V and 1 base at J, with 7 bases in the middle. The germline CDR1 and CDR2 sequences are LGHNA and YNFKEQ. CDR3 nucleotide sequence: TGTGCCAGCAGCCCGAGTAAGAACACTGAAGCTTTCTTT. This encodes CASSPSKNTEAFF.

This clone has only a few counts. This chain connects TRBV2 to TRBJ2-1; possible D gene TRBD2, 7 bases. V lost 8 bases and J lost 9, with 23 bases in between. Germline V lookup: CDR1 SNHLY, CDR2 FYNNEI. There are 15 residues in the CDR3. CDR3 DNA sequence: TGTGCCAGCTTTTCCGAGGGGGGGAGGCCCGGTGAGCAGTTCTTC. As protein: CASFSEGGRPGEQFF.

This clone was found a few times. The chain is built from TRBV5-6 and TRBJ2-7, with 7 bases identical to TRBD1. Trimming at V came to 0 bases and at J to 1 base, leaving 7 bases not matched to a gene. The germline gives CDR1 SGHDT, CDR2 YYEEEE. There are 16 residues in the CDR3. The CDR3 bases are TGTGCCAGCAGCTTGGCGGGACAGCTTAGATCCTACGAGCAGTACGTC. This gives the protein CASSLAGQLRSYEQYV.

The chain carries TRBV11-2 and TRBJ2-1, with 8 bases matching TRBD2. In germline, CDR1 is SGHAT, CDR2 FQNNGV. CDR3 length: 17 residues. V shed 5 bases, J shed 9 bases, and the junction held 18 bases outside the gene matches. The CDR3: CASSNRRGDGRAREQFF. CDR3 nucleotide sequence: TGTGCCAGCAGCAACCGACGGGGTGACGGGAGGGCCCGTGAGCAGTTCTTC.

This clone was picked up many times. The chain employs TRBV23-1 and TRBJ2-7; D is ambiguous. Being an ORF, TRBV23-1 has a function that is uncertain. CDR3 length: 9 residues. Trimming removed 2 bases at V and 13 bases at J, with 6 bases between. CDR3 in DNA: TGCGCCAGCAGTCAAGACTCATACTTC. Translated: CASSQDSYF.